This TCR beta chain was captured in a study of read filtering for tumor transcriptome and immune sequencing. This clonotype was recorded many times. The germline V gene has CDR1 ENHRY and CDR2 SYGVKD. The CDR3 is made up of 13 amino acids. Trimming removed 6 bases from V and 1 base from J, with 8 bases in between. The library was built from approximately 400 ng RNA with molecular barcoded adaptors for alpha/delta and beta/gamma chains. MiXCR, applied by TCRdb to the reads, yields one record per CDR3 protein. The data show about 130,000 distinct CDR3 sequences, with 10% to 15% seen just once and approximately 11% held by the top ten.

The sequence derives from a donor at least 40 years old with multiple myeloma. Sample: a population of CD138-negative cells sorted from bone marrow. This chain joins TRBV10-3 and TRBJ2-3; D not certain. CDR3 protein: CAIRGEGTDTQYF. CDR3 bases: TGTGCCATCAGGGGTGAGGGCACAGATACGCAGTATTTT.